This T cell receptor beta chain was profiled in a study of cytomegalovirus exposure and HLA in healthy donors. This clone occurred a few times. The PCR had 60 Vbeta and 13 Jbeta primers. Produced via immunoSEQ multiplex PCR; TCRdb's table is partial and in-frame only. The sample lists roughly 100,000 clones, approximately 79% occurring once. Trimming at V came to 4 bases and at J to 4 bases, leaving 9 bases not matched to a gene. There are 17 residues in the CDR3. Germline V lookup: CDR1 MNHNS, CDR2 SASEGT. The rearrangement joins TRBV6-1 to TRBJ2-6, with 8 bases identical to TRBD1. Sequencing was performed on PBMCs. The sequence came from a man aged 55 to 70 in good health and CMV-seropositive. This chain's CDR3 is CASSGTYRGNGANVLTF. The CDR3 nucleotides read TGTGCCAGCAGTGGAACTTACAGGGGGAACGGGGCCAACGTCCTGACTTTC.